The 24 T cell receptor beta chains reported below all come from one sample, sequenced in a study of CD8 T cells in Susac syndrome. About 0.45 to 1 ug RNA was reverse transcribed with random hexamers. TCRdb redid the calling of the immunoSEQ multiplex PCR reads with MiXCR, one entry per CDR3 protein. The profile shows around 160,000 distinct CDR3 sequences, around 94% of them singletons. Sequencing used CD4+ T cells from PBMCs. All receptors come from a human donor with multiple sclerosis.

This chain uses TRBV12-3 or TRBV12-4 with TRBJ1-5, with D unclear. V was trimmed by 5 bases and J by 4 bases, leaving 12 bases between them. The CDR3 length is 14 residues. The CDR3 DNA reads TGTGCCAGCAGTCCGCTTGCATTGAATCAGCCCCAGCATTTT. Residues: CASSPLALNQPQHF.

The J gene is TRBJ2-7, the V gene TRBV3-1; a weak D match, TRBD2 (6 bases). Germline values: CDR1 LGHDT, CDR2 YNNKEL (reference sequence). With 0 bases removed from V and 4 bases from J, the gap between germline ends came to 25 bases. The CDR3 sequence is 19 residues long. Here the CDR3 reads CASSQEGWFVGLGKYEQYF. The CDR3, as DNA: TGTGCCAGCAGCCAAGAAGGCTGGTTCGTGGGACTTGGTAAATACGAGCAGTACTTC.

The sample holds one count of this clonotype. V gene TRBV12-3 or TRBV12-4 combines with J gene TRBJ1-4; D is possibly TRBD1 (6 bases). CDR3 length equals 11 residues. V dropped 6 bases and J dropped 13 bases, with 12 bases sitting between them. In DNA, the CDR3 is TGTGCCAGCAGCTGGCAGGGGCCACTGTTTTTT. Protein sequence: CASSWQGPLFF.

The V gene is TRBV6-5, the J gene TRBJ2-2; TRBD2 matches 10 bases. The J segment lost 5 bases and the V segment lost 10 bases, leaving 4 bases of the junction unmatched. Germline V gene lookup returns CDR1 MNHEY and CDR2 SVGAGI. This CDR3 comprises 13 residues. CDR3 loop: CATTTSGTGELFF. CDR3 nucleotide sequence: TGTGCCACTACGACTAGCGGGACCGGGGAGCTGTTTTTT.

V gene TRBV20-1 combines with J gene TRBJ2-7; TRBD2 aligns across 13 bases. The CDR3 sequence is 14 residues long. Germline-derived CDR1 and CDR2 are DFQATT and SNEGSKA (reference sequence). Trimming cost V 6 bases and J 5 bases; bases outside gene matches: 7. The CDR3 loop reads CSARTSGSIDEQYF. CDR3 in DNA: TGCAGTGCAAGGACTAGCGGGAGTATCGACGAGCAGTACTTC.

The V call is TRBV7-9, the J call TRBJ2-1; 9 bases agree with TRBD2. Trimming cost V 3 bases and J 2 bases; bases outside gene matches: 5. The CDR3 contains 16 residues. Germline V lookup: CDR1 SEHNR, CDR2 FQNEAQ (reference sequence). DNA of the CDR3: TGTGCCAGCAGCTTCGATGGCGGGAGGGCCTACAATGAGCAGTTCTTC. The encoded protein is CASSFDGGRAYNEQFF.

This rearrangement joins TRBV20-1 to TRBJ2-5, with unresolved D. CDR3 length equals 12 residues. V gave up 3 bases and J gave up 5 bases, with 10 bases separating them. Germline CDR1 DFQATT, CDR2 SNEGSKA (reference sequence). The CDR3, as DNA: TGCAGTGCTAGTAGGCAGACGGAGACCCAGTACTTC. Encoded protein: CSASRQTETQYF.

The chain combines TRBV20-1 with TRBJ1-2; the D gene is possibly TRBD1 (5 bases). Trimming stripped 5 bases from V and 7 bases from J, with 14 bases between. CDR1 is DFQATT, CDR2 SNEGSKA, per germline (reference sequence). The CDR3 contains 12 residues. CDR3 sequence reads: CSAQGYDVGYTF. The CDR3 bases are TGCAGTGCTCAGGGCTATGATGTTGGCTACACCTTC.

This chain connects TRBV10-3 to TRBJ1-2; TRBD1 matches 8 bases. Germline trimming cut 0 bases from V and 3 bases from J; bases unmatched to any gene: 3. This CDR3 spans 15 amino acids. From germline, CDR1 is ENHRY and CDR2 SYGVKD. CDR3 amino acids: CAISESLTGDYGYTF. DNA for the CDR3: TGTGCCATCAGTGAGTCCCTGACAGGGGACTATGGCTACACCTTC.

CDR3 DNA sequence: TGTGCCAGCCGGGACAGGGGATCCGGAAACACCATATATTTT. Its protein product is CASRDRGSGNTIYF. The chain employs TRBV19 and TRBJ1-3; TRBD1 matches 10 bases. In germline, CDR1 is LNHDA, CDR2 SQIVND (reference sequence). Trimming cost V 9 bases and J 4 bases; bases outside gene matches: 6. The CDR3 runs 14 residues.

The genes are TRBV12-3 or TRBV12-4 and TRBJ2-2; D is unclear. V was shortened by 3 bases and J by 1 base, with 6 bases between the two germline ends. This CDR3 is built from 14 residues. The CDR3 loop reads CASSLSGNTGELFF. CDR3 nucleotides: TGTGCCAGCAGTTTGTCGGGGAACACCGGGGAGCTGTTTTTT.

The V and J genes are TRBV6-6 and TRBJ1-5; D call uncertain. This CDR3 comprises 12 residues. The V end was cut by 2 bases, the J end by 6 bases, with 5 bases between. The germline gives CDR1 MNHNY, CDR2 SVGAGI (reference sequence). CDR3 DNA: TGTGCCAGCAGTTACCGGCTTCAGCCCCAGCATTTT. Amino acids: CASSYRLQPQHF.

J is TRBJ1-3 and V is TRBV9; the D gene is possibly TRBD1 (5 bases). Germline values: CDR1 SGDLS, CDR2 YYNGEE. This CDR3 has 15 residues. The ends were cut back, 3 bases at V and 0 bases at J, with 10 bases in the middle. CDR3 sequence: CASSAGLYSGNTIYF. CDR3 coding DNA: TGTGCCAGCAGCGCGGGACTATACTCTGGAAACACCATATATTTT.

The rearrangement links TRBV10-3 to TRBJ2-7, with TRBD2 matching 12 bases. Germline-derived CDR1 and CDR2 are ENHRY and SYGVKD. V gave up 10 bases and J gave up 6 bases; unmatched junction bases: 13. CDR3 length equals 15 residues. In nucleotides, the CDR3 is TGTGCCACACAGACTAGCGGGAGAGGTGGTGCCGAGCAGTACTTC. Amino acids: CATQTSGRGGAEQYF.

The chain links TRBV20-1 to TRBJ2-7; 9 nucleotides agree with TRBD2. This CDR3 is 12 amino acids long. V lost 5 bases, J lost 5 bases, and 4 bases stayed unmatched. Germline V CDR1 and CDR2: DFQATT, SNEGSKA (reference sequence). CDR3 coding DNA: TGCAGTGCTGGCGGGAGGGCCGACGAGCAGTACTTC. Residues: CSAGGRADEQYF.

Only one count was recorded for this clonotype. The gene calls are TRBV27 and TRBJ2-1, with 7 bases aligning to TRBD2. V gave up 2 bases and J gave up 2 bases; unmatched junction bases: 6. The CDR3 runs to 16 residues. From germline, CDR1 is MNHEY and CDR2 SMNVEV (reference sequence). Here the CDR3 reads CASSLKRERAYNEQFF. The DNA for the CDR3 is TGTGCCAGCAGTTTAAAGCGGGAAAGGGCCTACAATGAGCAGTTCTTC.

In DNA, the CDR3 is TGCAGCGTTGAAGATCGGACAAGGCTCACAGATACGCAGTATTTT. Translation: CSVEDRTRLTDTQYF. The chain couples TRBV29-1 to TRBJ2-3; TRBD1 might be the D (5 bases). The CDR3 extends over 15 amino acids. V was trimmed by 0 bases and J by 2 bases, leaving 12 bases between them. CDR1 and CDR2 (germline): SQVTM, ANQGSEA.

This rearrangement joins TRBV29-1 to TRBJ2-5; 10 positions agree with TRBD1. V was pared by 2 bases and J by 1 base, with 10 bases of the junction left unmatched. Germline loops: CDR1 SQVTM, CDR2 ANQGSEA. The CDR3 has 17 amino acids. The CDR3 loop is CSVEIFPGQGFQETQYF. The CDR3 DNA is TGCAGCGTTGAAATTTTCCCGGGACAGGGGTTCCAAGAGACCCAGTACTTC.

The V call is TRBV7-6, the J call TRBJ2-1, with no clear D. This CDR3 comprises 12 residues. The germline CDR1 and CDR2 sequences are SGHVS and FNYEAQ. V was cut by 5 bases and J by 11 bases, with 13 bases left in between. In nucleotides, the CDR3 is TGTGCCAGCAGCCCCGGTCCCTCTCAGCAGTTCTTC. The encoded protein is CASSPGPSQQFF.

The genes are TRBV12-3 or TRBV12-4 and TRBJ2-1; TRBD1 might be the D (5 bases). Deletions cut 3 bases from V and 7 bases from J, with 13 bases between. CDR3 size: 14 residues. The DNA of the CDR3 is TGTGCCAGCAGTTTTGGGGCAGCGAGGAATGAGCAGTTCTTC. This codes for CASSFGAARNEQFF.

The J gene is TRBJ2-4, the V gene TRBV6-5, with 7 bases lining up with TRBD1. Per germline, CDR1 MNHEY and CDR2 SVGAGI. J was trimmed by 1 base and V by 6 bases; bases with no gene match: 0. This CDR3 region has 13 residues. CDR3: CASRGQAKNIQYF. For the CDR3, the DNA is TGTGCCAGCAGGGGACAGGCCAAAAACATTCAGTACTTC.

This rearrangement joins TRBV20-1 to TRBJ1-2; D is perhaps TRBD1 (5 bases). CDR3 length equals 11 residues. CDR1 and CDR2 from the germline V gene are DFQATT and SNEGSKA (reference sequence). The V end lost 6 bases, the J end lost 5 bases, and 10 bases lay between the germline ends. The CDR3 here is CSAAQEYGYTF. The CDR3 nucleotides are TGCAGTGCCGCACAGGAATATGGCTACACCTTC.

This clonotype was recorded only once. The chain employs TRBV12-5 and TRBJ2-5, with D possibly matching TRBD2 (5 bases). Germline CDR1 and CDR2: LGHNT and FRNRAP. V lost 7 bases and J 4 bases, leaving 7 bases between the germline ends. The CDR3 consists of 11 residues. CDR3 nucleotides: TGTGCTAGTGCGGGGTCAGAGACCCAGTACTTC. Protein: CASAGSETQYF.

This chain links TRBV29-1 with TRBJ2-3; D might be TRBD1 (6 bases). The V and J ends lost 6 bases and 5 bases respectively, with 12 bases between them. Germline assignment: CDR1 SQVTM and CDR2 ANQGSEA. The CDR3 length is 12 residues. The CDR3 DNA reads as TGCAGCGTCCGTCCAGGGGAAGATACGCAGTATTTT. Encoded protein: CSVRPGEDTQYF.